Listed here are 32 T cell receptor beta chains from one sample, sequenced in a study of identical twins. Via MiXCR, TCRdb re-called the 5' RACE reads, giving one row per CDR3 protein. The sample yields about 690,000 distinct CDR3 sequences, around 5.7% seen once. Sequenced sample: naive T cells sorted from blood. These receptors all stem from a man aged 18-30 years in good health.

This clonotype was counted many times. J is TRBJ2-1 and V is TRBV29-1; TRBD2 agrees at 9 bases. Trimming cost V 7 bases and J 5 bases; bases outside gene matches: 3. Germline lookup yields CDR1 SQVTM and CDR2 ANQGSEA. The CDR3 sequence is 12 residues long. CDR3 nucleotides: TGCAGCGCCAGACTAGCGGACAATGAGCAGTTCTTC. This codes for CSARLADNEQFF.

There are many counts of this clonotype. The chain recombines TRBV4-1 with TRBJ2-3; weak D call: TRBD1 (6 bases). Trimming removed 4 bases from V and 3 bases from J, with 17 bases in between. This CDR3 spans 16 amino acids. Germline V gene lookup returns CDR1 MGHRA and CDR2 YSYEKL. The CDR3 spells CASSPIQGGATDTQYF. The CDR3, as DNA: TGCGCCAGCAGCCCGATACAAGGGGGAGCAACAGATACGCAGTATTTT.

This clonotype was detected ten times or more. The chain employs TRBV6-1 and TRBJ1-1, with D unresolved. This CDR3 spans 14 amino acids. Trimming left V 2 bases short and J 1 base short, with 8 bases between. Germline V gives CDR1 MNHNS, CDR2 SASEGT. The DNA of the CDR3 is TGTGCCAGCAGTGAAATTCTCGGGAACACTGAAGCTTTCTTT. Residues: CASSEILGNTEAFF.

Ten or more counts support this clonotype. The gene calls are TRBV5-1 and TRBJ1-1; possibly TRBD1 for D (5 bases). Germline loops: CDR1 SGHRS, CDR2 YFSETQ. V was shortened by 2 bases and J by 0 bases, with 11 bases between the two germline ends. The length of the CDR3 is 15 residues. The CDR3 DNA follows: TGCGCCAGCAGCTTAGCAGGGAGTATGAACACTGAAGCTTTCTTT. It yields the protein CASSLAGSMNTEAFF. Full variable domain (missing parts from reference TRBV5-1 and TRBJ1-1): KAGVTQTPRYLIKTRGQQVTLSCSPISGHRSVSWYQQTPGQGLQFLFEYFSETQRNKGNFPGRFSGRQFSNSRSEMNVSTLELGDSALYLCASSLAGSMNTEAFFGQGTRLTVV.

This clonotype was observed a handful of times. V is TRBV6-5 and J is TRBJ1-5; weak D call: TRBD1 (5 bases). Trimming pared 5 bases from V and 2 bases from J, leaving 13 bases between. The CDR3 length is 15 residues. Germline CDR1 MNHEY, CDR2 SVGAGI. The DNA for the CDR3 is TGTGCCAGCAGTCACGCAGGGATGGGCAATCAGCCCCAGCATTTT. Translation: CASSHAGMGNQPQHF.

In its sample, this clonotype was seen many times. The genes are TRBV28 and TRBJ1-5; 10 bases agree with TRBD1. The CDR3 totals 18 residues. Trimming cost V 6 bases and J 0 bases; bases outside gene matches: 11. Germline CDR1 is MDHEN and CDR2 is SYDVKM. The CDR3 nucleotides read TGTGCCAGCAGGAAAAGGACAGGGGGAGCGTATAGCAATCAGCCCCAGCATTTT. This gives the protein CASRKRTGGAYSNQPQHF.

The CDR3 sequence: CSAANNRAGNQPQHF. The CDR3 coding sequence is TGCAGTGCTGCCAACAACCGGGCAGGGAATCAGCCCCAGCATTTT. The V call is TRBV20-1, the J call TRBJ1-5, with D perhaps matching TRBD1 (5 bases). The germline V gene has CDR1 DFQATT and CDR2 SNEGSKA (reference sequence). The CDR3 sequence is 15 residues long. V lost 5 bases and J lost 4, with 18 bases in between.

This clonotype appeared many times. The genes are TRBV6-5 and TRBJ1-1, with D unresolved. V shed 4 bases and J shed 1 base, with 10 bases lying between them. Per the germline V gene, CDR1 is MNHEY and CDR2 is SVGAGI. This CDR3 contains 14 residues. The CDR3 nucleotides read TGTGCCAGCAGTTCCTCACGAGGGAACACTGAAGCTTTCTTT. It codes for CASSSSRGNTEAFF.

This chain links TRBV12-3 or TRBV12-4 with TRBJ1-5; D ambiguous. The CDR3 covers 17 residues. The ends were cut back, 1 base at V and 2 bases at J, with 15 bases in the middle. In nucleotides, the CDR3 is TGTGCCAGCAGTTTAGTCGGTGGCGGAATCCGCAATCAGCCCCAGCATTTT. Protein product: CASSLVGGGIRNQPQHF.

In its sample, this clonotype was seen many times. The gene calls are TRBV10-3 and TRBJ2-7; 7 bases align to TRBD1. CDR1 and CDR2 (germline): ENHRY, SYGVKD. This CDR3 has 16 amino acids. Trimming at V came to 0 bases and at J to 4 bases, leaving 9 bases not matched to a gene. CDR3 DNA: TGTGCCATCAGTGAGTCACGACAGGGATCGGATTACGAGCAGTACGTC. Its protein product is CAISESRQGSDYEQYV.

This clonotype was detected only a few times. The chain uses TRBV19 and TRBJ2-1; 10 positions match TRBD2. Germline CDR1 reads LNHDA; CDR2 reads SQIVND (reference sequence). Trimming at V came to 5 bases and at J to 9 bases, leaving 4 bases not matched to a gene. The length of the CDR3 is 13 residues. The CDR3 here is CASSFRTSGEQFF. CDR3 nucleotide sequence: TGTGCCAGTAGTTTCCGGACTAGCGGTGAGCAGTTCTTC.

This clonotype was counted between two and nine times. It is unclear where the CDR3 begins or ends on the DNA, so no DNA is shown, and the CDR3 is as TCRdb lists it. This sequence joins TRBV21-1 and TRBJ1-2; whether TRBD1, the table's D call, matches the DNA was not checked. TRBV21-1 is described as a pseudogene. The CDR3 is 18 residues long, ends included. This CDR3 is CASSKEFGGGTDPYGYTF.

This clonotype was observed at least ten times. The chain joins TRBV20-1 to TRBJ2-1; 12 bases are shared with TRBD2. CDR1 is DFQATT and CDR2 is SNEGSKA in the germline V gene (reference sequence). With 3 bases clipped from V and 5 bases from J, the junction kept 8 bases outside the gene matches. CDR3 length equals 16 residues. The CDR3 bases are TGCAGTGCTAGTAGGACTAGCGGGATATGGAACAATGAGCAGTTCTTC. Translating gives CSASRTSGIWNNEQFF.

In this sample, this clonotype turned up many times. The J gene is TRBJ2-3, the V gene TRBV6-5; D unresolved. This CDR3 spans 14 amino acids. The V gene's germline CDR1 is MNHEY and CDR2 SVGAGI. The V and J ends lost 4 bases and 2 bases respectively, with 10 bases between them. The DNA of the CDR3 is TGTGCCAGCAGTTCCGACACCTACACAGATACGCAGTATTTT. Translation gives CASSSDTYTDTQYF.

This clonotype occurred a few times. This chain links TRBV6-1 with TRBJ2-5; the D call may be TRBD1 or TRBD2 (5 bases each). The CDR3 totals 13 residues. V gave up 8 bases and J gave up 3 bases, with 13 bases separating them. Germline V lookup: CDR1 MNHNS, CDR2 SASEGT. The CDR3 reads CASAGTREETQYF. The CDR3 region has the DNA TGTGCCAGCGCCGGGACCCGAGAAGAGACCCAGTACTTC.

This clonotype was seen ten or more times. The CDR3 here is CASSLVADTGELFF. The CDR3 nucleotides read TGCGCCAGCAGCTTGGTCGCAGATACCGGGGAGCTGTTTTTT. The rearrangement uses TRBV5-1 and TRBJ2-2; D not resolved. V lost 0 bases, J lost 5 bases, and 8 bases lay in between. The CDR3 totals 14 residues. Germline assignment: CDR1 SGHRS and CDR2 YFSETQ.

This clonotype was recorded many times. The CDR3 region is CSASIPGGTGELFF. The CDR3 DNA is TGCAGTGCTAGTATCCCAGGGGGCACCGGGGAGCTGTTTTTT. J is TRBJ2-2 and V is TRBV20-1; 7 positions match TRBD1. Germline V CDR1 and CDR2: DFQATT, SNEGSKA (reference sequence). This CDR3 has 14 residues. Unmatched junction bases numbered 5, after V lost 3 bases and J lost 4 bases.

The rearrangement uses TRBV4-2 and TRBJ2-3; 7 positions match TRBD2. V lost 0 bases and J lost 4; bases outside the gene matches: 7. This CDR3 is 16 amino acids long. Germline assignment: CDR1 LGHNA and CDR2 YNFKEQ. The CDR3 sequence: CASSQDRREFADTQYF. CDR3 DNA sequence: TGTGCCAGCAGCCAAGATCGGCGGGAGTTCGCAGATACGCAGTATTTT.

At least ten counts were recorded for this clonotype. The rearrangement uses TRBV9 and TRBJ2-2; TRBD2 matches 8 bases. Germline V CDR1 and CDR2: SGDLS, YYNGEE. With 4 bases clipped from V and 5 bases from J, the junction kept 10 bases outside the gene matches. CDR3 length: 16 residues. The CDR3 DNA follows: TGTGCCAGCAGCCCAAGGGCGGGAGGAGAGACCGGGGAGCTGTTTTTT. Protein product: CASSPRAGGETGELFF.

This clonotype showed up just once. J is TRBJ2-7 and V is TRBV6-1, with TRBD2 matching over 9 bases. The CDR3 spans 14 residues. Per germline, CDR1 MNHNS and CDR2 SASEGT. Unmatched junction bases numbered 5, after V lost 2 bases and J lost 6 bases. CDR3 in DNA: TGTGCCAGCAGTGAATGGCTAGCGGGGCGCGAGCAGTACGTC. It specifies CASSEWLAGREQYV.

This clonotype was seen many times. The J gene is TRBJ1-5, the V gene TRBV21-1. TRBV21-1 is designated a pseudogene. The CDR3 is 13 residues long. The CDR3 DNA reads as TGTGCCAGCAGCAAAGAGGACTATCAGCCCCAGCATTTT. Amino acid sequence: CASSKEDYQPQHF.

The CDR3 region is CASSPSINSYNEQFF. CDR3 DNA: TGCGCCAGCAGCCCCTCGATAAACTCCTACAATGAGCAGTTCTTC. The chain couples TRBV10-2 to TRBJ2-1, with D unresolved. CDR1 is WSHSY and CDR2 is SAAADI in the germline V gene. With 6 bases removed from V and 0 bases from J, the gap between germline ends came to 12 bases. The CDR3 has 15 amino acids.

There are a few counts of this clonotype. The chain uses TRBV18 and TRBJ2-2, with D possibly TRBD1 on 5 matching bases. Germline V gene lookup returns CDR1 KGHSH and CDR2 LQKENI. This CDR3 has 16 amino acids. The V end was cut by 0 bases, the J end by 0 bases, with 8 bases between. CDR3 DNA: TGTGCCAGCTCACCACCAGGGGAAACGAACACCGGGGAGCTGTTTTTT. Translation gives CASSPPGETNTGELFF. The full variable domain, with the rest looked up from reference TRBV18 and TRBJ2-2, is NAGVMQNPRHLVRRRGQEARLRCSPMKGHSHVYWYRQLPEEGLKFMVYLQKENIIDESGMPKERFSAEFPKEGPSILRIQQVVRGDSAAYFCASSPPGETNTGELFFGEGSRLTVL.

The V gene is TRBV28, the J gene TRBJ2-1; no definite D call. Germline V gene data show CDR1 as MDHEN and CDR2 as SYDVKM. This CDR3 has 12 amino acids. Deletions cut 6 bases from V and 3 bases from J, with 6 bases between. The CDR3 region has the DNA TGTGCCAGCAGGTTAAACTACAATGAGCAGTTCTTC. It yields the protein CASRLNYNEQFF. The full variable domain, its missing parts supplied by reference TRBV28 and TRBJ2-1, is DVKVTQSSRYLVKRTGEKVFLECVQDMDHENMFWYRQDPGLGLRLIYFSYDVKMKEKGDIPEGYSVSREKKERFSLILESASTNQTSMYLCASRLNYNEQFFGPGTRLTVL.

This clonotype showed up many times. This chain uses TRBV5-1 with TRBJ2-1; TRBD2 matches 8 bases. The V gene's germline CDR1 is SGHRS and CDR2 YFSETQ. CDR3 size: 15 residues. Trimming removed 4 bases from V and 7 bases from J; junction bases left unmatched: 10. The DNA for the CDR3 is TGCGCCAGCAGCCCGGGAGGGGCGGTGGAGAATGAGCAGTTCTTC. Residues: CASSPGGAVENEQFF.

This rearrangement joins TRBV27 to TRBJ2-5; 7 bases fit TRBD2. Germline V gene lookup returns CDR1 MNHEY and CDR2 SMNVEV (reference sequence). The CDR3 totals 11 residues. V was pared by 9 bases and J by 4 bases, with 2 bases of the junction left unmatched. The CDR3 protein is CASIAGETQYF. DNA for the CDR3: TGTGCCAGTATAGCGGGAGAGACCCAGTACTTC.

This clonotype was found a few times. This chain joins TRBV20-1 and TRBJ2-1; 7 bases map to TRBD2. Germline trimming cut 2 bases from V and 3 bases from J; bases unmatched to any gene: 7. This CDR3 region has 15 residues. CDR1 is DFQATT, CDR2 SNEGSKA, per germline (reference sequence). The CDR3 loop reads CSARSPWTSYNEQFF. The CDR3, as DNA: TGCAGTGCTAGATCACCCTGGACTAGCTACAATGAGCAGTTCTTC.

This sequence joins TRBV2 and TRBJ2-7; 7 bases line up with TRBD1. Per the germline V gene, CDR1 is SNHLY and CDR2 is FYNNEI. This CDR3 has 16 residues. V was clipped by 4 bases and J by 9 bases; unmatched bases: 18. The chain's CDR3 is CASSGSGQRDLRVQYV. DNA for the CDR3: TGTGCCAGCAGTGGCTCGGGACAGCGAGATTTGCGGGTGCAGTACGTC.

CDR3 amino acids: CASSIDVGGTDTQYF. In DNA form, the CDR3 reads TGTGCCAGTAGTATAGATGTTGGGGGAACAGATACGCAGTATTTT. V is TRBV19 and J is TRBJ2-3; D is possibly TRBD1 or TRBD2 (5 bases each). The CDR3 runs 15 residues. V was trimmed by 0 bases and J by 3 bases, leaving 10 bases between them. Germline V gives CDR1 LNHDA, CDR2 SQIVND (reference sequence).

This clonotype was seen at least ten times. This chain uses TRBV12-3 or TRBV12-4 with TRBJ2-3, with 10 bases fitting TRBD2. The CDR3 is made up of 16 amino acids. After removal of 3 bases from V and 4 bases from J, the junction contained 7 bases not matched to a gene. CDR3 DNA: TGTGCCAGCAGTTTTATTCTAGCGGGAGCAGCAGATACGCAGTATTTT. Protein: CASSFILAGAADTQYF.

The chain links TRBV7-2 to TRBJ2-2; 8 positions match TRBD2. The CDR3 totals 15 residues. CDR1 is SGHTA and CDR2 is FQGNSA in the germline V gene. Unmatched junction bases numbered 8, after V lost 5 bases and J lost 6 bases. The CDR3 nucleotides are TGTGCCAGCAGCACCCTCGGACTAGCTTCCGGGGAGCTGTTTTTT. Translation: CASSTLGLASGELFF. The variable domain in full, completed from reference TRBV7-2 and TRBJ2-2, reads GAGVSQSPSNKVTEKGKDVELRCDPISGHTALYWYRQSLGQGLEFLIYFQGNSAPDKSGLPSDRFSAERTGGSVSTLTIQRTQQEDSAVYLCASSTLGLASGELFFGEGSRLTVL.

This clonotype was seen ten or more times. The V and J genes are TRBV10-3 and TRBJ1-5; the D gene is possibly TRBD1 (6 bases). The CDR3 is 14 residues long. Germline V lookup: CDR1 ENHRY, CDR2 SYGVKD. The V end lost 0 bases, the J end lost 9 bases, and 12 bases lay between the germline ends. The DNA of the CDR3 is TGTGCCATCAGTGAGTCTACAGGGTCGGGGCCCCAGCATTTT. Protein: CAISESTGSGPQHF.